Below, 14 T cell receptor beta chains from the same sample are listed, as sequenced in a study. In TCRdb, the 5' RACE reads were re-called with MiXCR into one record per CDR3 protein. The data show roughly 50,000 distinct CDR3 sequences, with roughly a quarter seen just once and 2.5% to 3.5% held by the top ten. The sequenced material came from tumor-infiltrating naive CD4+ T cells sorted from the breast tumor. Subset: naive CD4+ T cells, CD4+CD45RA+CD25-. The receptors derive from a female donor with breast cancer.

The V call is TRBV20-1, the J call TRBJ1-2; D gene ambiguous. The germline V gene has CDR1 DFQATT and CDR2 SNEGSKA (reference sequence). CDR3 length: 10 residues. Trimming shortened V by 6 bases and J by 5 bases, and 7 bases separated the two germline ends. For the CDR3, the DNA is TGCAGTGCAGCCCTATATGGCTACACCTTC. Protein: CSAALYGYTF.

This clonotype was picked up a small number of times. The rearrangement joins TRBV10-3 to TRBJ2-2, with D maybe TRBD1 (6 bases). Trimming removed 7 bases at V and 3 bases at J, with 15 bases between. This CDR3 spans 15 amino acids. Germline loops: CDR1 ENHRY, CDR2 SYGVKD. The CDR3 region is CAIKRQDRDTGELFF. The CDR3 region has the DNA TGTGCCATCAAGAGACAGGATCGGGACACCGGGGAGCTGTTTTTT.

The rearrangement joins TRBV12-3 or TRBV12-4 to TRBJ1-5, with D perhaps TRBD1 (5 bases). V lost 1 base, J lost 4 bases, and 11 bases lay in between. The CDR3 covers 15 residues. CDR3 loop: CASSLGGANNQPQHF. Written as DNA, the CDR3 is TGTGCCAGCAGTTTAGGAGGGGCCAATAATCAGCCCCAGCATTTT.

This sequence joins TRBV18 and TRBJ1-1, with D unclear. The germline V and J ends were trimmed by 1 base and 1 base, with 7 bases remaining between them. CDR3 length equals 14 residues. Per germline, CDR1 KGHSH and CDR2 LQKENI. Here the CDR3 DNA reads TGTGCCAGCTCACCACAGGCGGAGAACACTGAAGCTTTCTTT. It translates to CASSPQAENTEAFF.

V usage is TRBV7-8 and J usage is TRBJ2-4; D perhaps matches TRBD1 (8 bases). The V gene lost 1 base and the J gene lost 8 bases, with 15 bases spanning the gap. CDR1 is SGHVS and CDR2 is FQNEAQ in the germline V gene. The CDR3 consists of 15 residues. CDR3 in amino acids: CASSLVGQGGYIQYF. In DNA form, the CDR3 reads TGTGCCAGCAGCTTAGTAGGACAGGGAGGGTACATTCAGTACTTC.

This clonotype ranks as medium-sized. V usage is TRBV5-1 and J usage is TRBJ1-5; D not certain. The CDR3 is 15 amino acids. Per the germline V gene, CDR1 is SGHRS and CDR2 is YFSETQ. V shed 4 bases and J shed 2 bases, with 13 bases lying between them. CDR3: CASSLDPLGNQPQHF. In nucleotides, the CDR3 is TGCGCCAGCAGCCTTGACCCCCTTGGCAATCAGCCCCAGCATTTT.

This clonotype came up many times. The J gene is TRBJ2-5, the V gene TRBV29-1; D is ambiguous. Germline values: CDR1 SQVTM, CDR2 ANQGSEA. With 4 bases removed from V and 3 bases from J, the gap between germline ends came to 12 bases. The CDR3 has 13 residues. CDR3: CSVAGSFEETQYF. The CDR3 region has the DNA TGCAGCGTTGCCGGGTCTTTCGAAGAGACCCAGTACTTC.

The chain uses TRBV5-1 and TRBJ1-1; 7 bases match TRBD1. CDR1 and CDR2 from the germline V gene are SGHRS and YFSETQ. CDR3 length equals 15 residues. With 4 bases clipped from V and 4 bases from J, the junction kept 10 bases outside the gene matches. The CDR3 sequence is CASSLRTGQATEAFF. DNA of the CDR3: TGCGCCAGCAGCCTCCGGACAGGCCAGGCCACTGAAGCTTTCTTT.

This clonotype was counted only a few times. A clone one base away is much larger, so this may be a read error. This chain joins TRBV7-2 and TRBJ2-3; weak D call: TRBD2 (5 bases). The CDR3 totals 13 residues. Per germline, CDR1 SGHTA and CDR2 FQGNSA. CDR3: CASGFSSEDSGYF. DNA for the CDR3: TGTGCCAGCGGCTTTTCGTCCGAGGACTCGGGGTATTTT.

This clonotype showed up just a few times. This chain links TRBV5-4 with TRBJ2-7; D unresolved. Trimming removed 4 bases at V and 4 bases at J, with 12 bases between. The CDR3 is 13 residues long. Germline V gene sequence: CDR1 SGHNT, CDR2 YYREEE (reference sequence). In DNA, the CDR3 is TGTGCCAGCAGCCCAGCCGAAGGATACGAGCAGTACTTC. This sequence encodes CASSPAEGYEQYF.

The V and J genes are TRBV7-6 and TRBJ1-1, with unresolved D. Trimming stripped 4 bases from V and 4 bases from J, with 13 bases between. Germline lookup yields CDR1 SGHVS and CDR2 FNYEAQ. The CDR3 contains 14 residues. Here the CDR3 reads CASSSTQMGTEAFF. In DNA form, the CDR3 reads TGTGCCAGCAGCTCGACTCAAATGGGCACTGAAGCTTTCTTT.

The V and J genes are TRBV5-1 and TRBJ2-5; perhaps TRBD2 as D (7 bases). In germline, CDR1 is SGHRS, CDR2 YFSETQ. The CDR3 has 13 amino acids. V was shortened by 5 bases and J by 5 bases, with 13 bases between the two germline ends. CDR3 residues: CASRRGADETQYF. The CDR3 DNA follows: TGCGCCAGCAGACGGGGGGCCGACGAGACCCAGTACTTC. Complete variable domain (other parts from reference TRBV5-1 and TRBJ2-5): KAGVTQTPRYLIKTRGQQVTLSCSPISGHRSVSWYQQTPGQGLQFLFEYFSETQRNKGNFPGRFSGRQFSNSRSEMNVSTLELGDSALYLCASRRGADETQYFGPGTRLLVL.

The V call is TRBV5-1, the J call TRBJ2-3; 12 nucleotides agree with TRBD1. Germline V lookup: CDR1 SGHRS, CDR2 YFSETQ. Trimming took 3 bases from V and 6 from J; bases not matched to a gene: 8. This CDR3 contains 16 residues. The CDR3 protein is CASSSSGTGGHDTQYF. CDR3 DNA sequence: TGCGCCAGCAGCTCCTCCGGGACAGGGGGCCATGATACGCAGTATTTT.

This rearrangement joins TRBV29-1 to TRBJ2-1, with TRBD2 identical over 10 bases. J was trimmed by 4 bases and V by 4 bases; bases with no gene match: 4. Germline-derived CDR1 and CDR2 are SQVTM and ANQGSEA. CDR3 size: 14 residues. CDR3 sequence: CSVASGREYNEQFF. The CDR3 DNA reads as TGCAGCGTTGCCAGCGGGAGGGAGTACAATGAGCAGTTCTTC.